This T cell receptor (beta chain) appears in the sequencing data of a study of blood T cells in healthy people across ages. Total RNA, at least 5 micrograms per sample, came from PBMCs. On this clonotype: Its specificity is unknown.

The study's findings and limits: In the absence of known donor CMV status, changes in expanded clonotypes were possibly confounded.

The authors ran a second PCR of about 6 to 11 cycles using a sample-barcoded 5' primer and a J-beta primer mix. TCRdb redid the calling of the 5' RACE reads with MiXCR, one entry per CDR3 protein. This table has about 500,000 distinct CDR3 sequences, about 24% appearing once. Trimming shortened V by 5 bases and J by 4 bases, and 11 bases separated the two germline ends. The CDR3 sequence is 14 residues long. Germline V gives CDR1 LNHNV, CDR2 YYDKDF (reference sequence). The same specimen was also included in a second study, on T cells of mothers and their children. According to that study: Samples were provided by three healthy Caucasian mothers and their six children. Related and unrelated pairs show TCR recombination output that thymic selection shapes similarly.

The chain combines TRBV15 with TRBJ2-2; unclear D gene. This sequence was found in a boy aged 5-17 years in good health. The sequenced sample consisted of blood. CDR3 amino acids: CATSASGATGELFF. The CDR3 DNA sequence: TGTGCCACCAGCGCCTCGGGTGCCACCGGGGAGCTGTTTTTT.